The rows below give T cell receptor beta chains drawn from one sample of a study of T cell responses to AZD1222 COVID-19 vaccine. Libraries were prepared by immunoSEQ multiplex PCR; TCRdb keeps only in-frame clonotypes and omits some of them. The sample contains 150,000 or so clones, around 90% of which appear only once. The specimen comprised peripheral blood, sampled 28 days after the second AZD1222 dose. The receptors come from an adult who received the AZD1222 COVID-19 vaccine. Both conserved end residues are part of each CDR3. D genes are given only for firm matches. Rows may omit the clone size; those that give it use once, few, many or a size class.

TRBV4-1	13	NA	TRBJ1-1	NA	CASSQDRQVEAFF	TGCGCCAGCAGCCAAGATCGGCAGGTTGAAGCTTTCTTT
TRBV6-1	14	once	TRBJ1-3	NA	CASSEGVPGNTIYF	TGTGCCAGCAGTGAAGGCGTTCCTGGAAACACCATATATTTT
TRBV5-6	15	NA	TRBJ2-1	TRBD1	CASSSTGDPYNEQFF	TGTGCCAGCAGCTCCACAGGGGACCCCTACAATGAGCAGTTCTTC
TRBV5-1	15	NA	TRBJ1-3	NA	CASSLAGSAGNTIYF	TGCGCCAGCAGCTTGGCAGGGTCCGCTGGAAACACCATATATTTT
TRBV5-1	16	NA	TRBJ2-1	NA	CASSLGLAVGVSEQFF	TGCGCCAGCAGCTTGGGGCTAGCAGTAGGTGTCAGTGAGCAGTTCTTC
TRBV6-5	15	once	TRBJ1-2	TRBD1	CASSYAGGGGNGYTF	TGTGCCAGCAGTTACGCAGGGGGGGGAGGGAATGGCTACACCTTC
TRBV15	15	NA	TRBJ1-2	NA	CATSRDRGVNYGYTF	TGTGCCACCAGCAGAGATAGGGGTGTTAACTATGGCTACACCTTC
TRBV7-3	15	NA	TRBJ2-1	NA	CASSLNPGLYNEQFF	TGTGCCAGCAGCTTAAACCCCGGACTATACAATGAGCAGTTCTTC
TRBV19	13	NA	TRBJ1-4	NA	CASSTTGNGKLFF	TGTGCCAGTAGTACGACAGGAAACGGAAAACTGTTTTTT
TRBV24-1	18	NA	TRBJ2-3	TRBD1	CATSAAARTGGGTDTQYF	TGTGCCACCAGTGCCGCTGCACGGACAGGGGGCGGTACAGATACGCAGTATTTT
TRBV6-2/TRBV6-3	19	NA	TRBJ2-2	TRBD2	CASSYVPRLAGEKSGELFF	TGTGCCAGCAGTTACGTGCCAAGACTAGCGGGAGAAAAATCCGGGGAGCTGTTTTTT
TRBV24-1	14	NA	TRBJ2-1	NA	CATSDSSDYNEQFF	TGTGCCACCAGTGATTCCTCGGATTACAATGAGCAGTTCTTC
TRBV20-1	11	NA	TRBJ2-1	NA	CSAEEYNEQFF	TGCAGTGCTGAAGAGTACAATGAGCAGTTCTTC
TRBV13	13	NA	TRBJ1-2	TRBD1	CASSFSGGFGYTF	TGTGCCAGCAGCTTTTCAGGGGGCTTTGGCTACACCTTC
TRBV19	15	NA	TRBJ1-3	NA	CASSQGPTSGNTIYF	TGTGCCAGTAGTCAAGGACCGACCTCTGGAAACACCATATATTTT
TRBV11-2	15	NA	TRBJ2-6	NA	CASSLISPGANVLTF	TGTGCCAGCAGCTTAATAAGTCCTGGGGCCAACGTCCTGACTTTC